This T cell receptor beta chain appears in the sequencing data of a study of CD8 T cells in ankylosing spondylitis. Quantitative 5'-RACE was performed with molecular barcodes, and it yielded the TCR beta libraries. From the 5' RACE reads, TCRdb called clonotypes with MiXCR, one entry per CDR3 protein. Here the sample spans 150,000 to 200,000 distinct CDR3 sequences, roughly 31% being singletons. V trimming: 7 bases; J trimming: 2 bases; junction bases outside the gene matches: 4. The CDR3 has 12 residues. From germline, CDR1 is DFQATT and CDR2 SNEGSKA (reference sequence). On this clonotype itself: The target antigen is unknown.

Findings of the study overall: Disease-linked clones reportedly showed significant enrichment in matched ankylosing spondylitis synovial fluid.

The rearrangement joins TRBV20-1 to TRBJ2-7; TRBD1 matches 8 bases. The TCR originated in a male donor with ankylosing spondylitis. The sample consisted of synovial fluid, either unsorted or a sorted T cell fraction (not recorded which). The CDR3 region is CSGQGPTYEQYF. The CDR3 DNA reads TGCAGTGGACAGGGGCCAACCTACGAGCAGTACTTC.